This T cell receptor beta chain comes out of a study of CD8 T cells in Susac syndrome. Trimming left V 8 bases short and J 7 bases short, with 15 bases between. Per germline, CDR1 MDHEN and CDR2 SYDVKM. There are 13 residues in the CDR3. RNA was extracted with the RNeasy kit, and a quantity of about 0.45 to 1 ug was reverse transcribed using random hexamers. TCRdb re-analysed the immunoSEQ multiplex PCR reads in MiXCR, keeping a single row per CDR3 protein. The sample has about 160,000 distinct CDR3 sequences, just over 90% seen once. The receptor was derived from a human donor in good health. The rearrangement links TRBV28 to TRBJ1-5; weak D call: TRBD1 (5 bases). Sequencing was done on a sample of CD4+ T cells from PBMCs. CDR3 DNA: TGTGCCAGCTGGGGGGAACTCGGCCAGCCCCAGCATTTT. This sequence encodes CASWGELGQPQHF.